This T cell receptor beta chain comes out of a study of blood T cell repertoires in COVID-19 (dated by TCRdb to between 2020 and 2021). About the full investigation: Samples covering the acute and convalescent phases of COVID-19 were provided by collaborators in the United States, Italy and Spain. The material from the prospective study consisted of cDNA or gDNA derived from T cells, B-cell-depleted T cells, or PBMCs. Subjects who had been exposed to COVID-19, were actively infected with it, or had recovered from it provided the deeply sampled blood TCRbeta repertoires that made up the dataset. A freely available public database, intended as a resource for researchers studying the immune response to SARS-CoV-2, is where the repertoires were released. Samples were obtained from the ongoing ImmuneRACE study (first 160 participants) and from roughly 1,300 subjects provided by 6 global collaborators. Nearly every sample came with metadata listing a de-identified subject ID, COVID-19 status, age in years and sex. HLA class I and class II types, where available, came from metadata supplied by the sample provider rather than from assay-based typing. What the authors observed across the whole study: The amount of clinical and demographic metadata varied by source and participant and was provided uncurated.

A note on this clone: Its antigen is not yet known. No much larger clone is present one base from it, and per-base qualities are unavailable.

Germline trimming amounts to 0 bases on V and 6 bases on J, with 4 as the count of junction bases outside the gene matches. Looking up the germline V gene yields CDR1 SGHRS and CDR2 YFSETQ. The CDR3 covers 15 residues, taking in both the cysteine and the phenylalanine. Just CDR3 DNA is preserved here, 45 bases in frame from base 1. One collaborating source in Seattle enrolled patients while the patients were actively infected and followed the patients over time throughout the course of disease. Each collaborating institution followed its own protocols to collect whole blood in K2EDTA tubes. For TCRbeta analysis, collaborators shipped samples as frozen whole blood, isolated PBMCs, or DNA extracted from either of those sample types. TCRbeta CDR3 regions were amplified from genomic DNA using the immunoSEQ Assay, a bias-controlled multiplex PCR. Under the source paper's analysis protocol: The number of nucleated cells in each sample was estimated from the amplification of reference gene primers within the assay. To quantify the absolute abundance of each unique TCRbeta CDR3 rearrangement, sequence reads were collapsed and filtered. For each sample, productive Simpson clonality was calculated as the square root of Simpson's diversity index over productive rearrangements. Not all clones reach the TCRdb copy of this immuneACCESS table, which keeps in-frame sequences only. Checked studies attribute under half of the gap to unresolved V genes and leave the rest unexplained. That table furnishes V, J and clone size, whereas the DNA furnished D and trimming. Recorded for this sample are roughly 190,000 clones; roughly 80% of them occurred a single time. Of the sample, 7.8% falls within the top ten clones.

Recombination connected TRBV5-1 to TRBJ2-1; a stretch of 9 junction bases matches TRBD2. The specimen sequenced was peripheral blood. The clonotype originates from a woman aged 55-69 years with COVID-19, enrolled during active disease. The DNA sequence is as follows: TGCGCCAGCAGCTTGGTCCCTAGCGGGGCCAATGAGCAGTTCTTC. Its translation reads: CASSLVPSGANEQFF.